These 15 T cell receptor beta chains were sequenced from one sample in a study of cytomegalovirus exposure and HLA in healthy donors. In the PCR, 60 Vbeta and 13 Jbeta primers were used. The repertoire was sequenced with immunoSEQ multiplex PCR; TCRdb's copy has only in-frame clones and lacks some. The table shows 120,000 to 150,000 clones, with over 75% occurring only once. Source material: PBMCs. These receptors all stem from a woman aged 50 to 60 in good health and CMV-seropositive.

This chain uses TRBV4-2 with TRBJ1-2; the match to TRBD1 covers 10 bases. Trimming removed 2 bases from V and 8 bases from J; junction bases left unmatched: 11. The germline gives CDR1 LGHNA, CDR2 YNFKEQ. This CDR3 has 16 amino acids. CDR3 protein: CASSQSLRQGARGYTF. The CDR3 DNA follows: TGTGCCAGCAGCCAAAGTCTGCGACAGGGGGCACGGGGCTACACCTTC.

The chain carries TRBV6-1 and TRBJ2-6; D perhaps matches TRBD2 (6 bases). Between the trimmed V and J ends, which lost 4 bases and 2 bases, there was a span of 9 bases. The CDR3 loop spans 15 amino acids. Germline-derived CDR1 and CDR2 are MNHNS and SASEGT. DNA for the CDR3: TGTGCCAGCAGTGGTGGAGGGGCTGGGGCCAACGTCCTGACTTTC. Translated, it gives CASSGGGAGANVLTF.

This clone came up a few times. The J gene is TRBJ1-6, the V gene TRBV19; weak D call: TRBD1 (5 bases). The ends were cut back, 3 bases at V and 6 bases at J, with 15 bases in the middle. The CDR3 runs to 16 residues. Germline loops: CDR1 LNHDA, CDR2 SQIVND (reference sequence). The CDR3 here is CASSIGQGGFNSPLHF. CDR3 DNA: TGTGCCAGTAGTATCGGCCAGGGAGGCTTTAATTCACCCCTCCACTTT. Drawing the rest from reference TRBV19 and TRBJ1-6, the complete variable domain is DGGITQSPKYLFRKEGQNVTLSCEQNLNHDAMYWYRQDPGQGLRLIYYSQIVNDFQKGDIAEGYSVSREKKESFPLTVTSAQKNPTAFYLCASSIGQGGFNSPLHFGNGTRLTVT.

The genes are TRBV19 and TRBJ2-5; 8 positions match TRBD2. The tail of the sequence fits TRBJ2-7 better, so the J call may be wrong. CDR1 is LNHDA and CDR2 is SQIVND in the germline V gene (reference sequence). The CDR3 runs to 12 residues. CDR3 in DNA: TGTGCCAGTAGTCCGGGAGGGTACGAGCAGTACTTC. It is translated as CASSPGGYEQYF.

The chain is built from TRBV10-3 and TRBJ2-7; 7 positions match TRBD1. V lost 8 bases, J lost 0 bases, and 7 bases stayed unmatched. This CDR3 is 14 amino acids long. Germline V lookup: CDR1 ENHRY, CDR2 SYGVKD. CDR3 sequence (DNA): TGTGCCATCTCCCGGACAGGTAGCTCCTACGAGCAGTACTTC. Translating gives CAISRTGSSYEQYF.

J is TRBJ2-3 and V is TRBV2, with 10 positions matching TRBD2. V gave up 8 bases and J gave up 4 bases; unmatched junction bases: 9. Germline lookup yields CDR1 SNHLY and CDR2 FYNNEI. This CDR3 contains 15 residues. CDR3 region: CASWGAGGYSDTQYF. CDR3 coding DNA: TGTGCCAGCTGGGGAGCGGGGGGGTATTCAGATACGCAGTATTTT. Full variable domain (outside the CDR3, taken from reference TRBV2 and TRBJ2-3): EPEVTQTPSHQVTQMGQEVILRCVPISNHLYFYWYRQILGQKVEFLVSFYNNEISEKSEIFDDQFSVERPDGSNFTLKIRSTKLEDSAMYFCASWGAGGYSDTQYFGPGTRLTVL.

The chain combines TRBV7-2 with TRBJ1-5, with 8 bases lining up with TRBD1. Germline V gene data show CDR1 as SGHTA and CDR2 as FQGNSA. The CDR3 is made up of 15 amino acids. With 3 bases clipped from V and 3 bases from J, the junction kept 4 bases outside the gene matches. CDR3 loop: CASSLTGANNQPQHF. In nucleotides, the CDR3 is TGTGCCAGCAGCTTGACAGGGGCGAACAATCAGCCCCAGCATTTT.

J is TRBJ1-5 and V is TRBV15; 8 bases are shared with TRBD1. CDR3 length equals 17 residues. Germline CDR1 reads LNHNV; CDR2 reads YYDKDF (reference sequence). V lost 5 bases and J lost 0; bases outside the gene matches: 9. CDR3 bases: TGTGCCACCAGCGGATACATGGACAGGGTTAGCAATCAGCCCCAGCATTTT. Encoded protein: CATSGYMDRVSNQPQHF.

The chain carries TRBV6-6 and TRBJ1-5; 9 nucleotides agree with TRBD1. With 6 bases clipped from V and 5 bases from J, the junction kept 8 bases outside the gene matches. Germline V lookup: CDR1 MNHNY, CDR2 SVGAGI (reference sequence). CDR3 length: 15 residues. The CDR3 region is CASRTGTGSDQPQHF. CDR3 in DNA: TGTGCCAGCAGGACCGGGACAGGGAGTGATCAGCCCCAGCATTTT.

This clone has just one count. This chain connects TRBV19 to TRBJ2-3; 8 bases line up with TRBD1. The germline gives CDR1 LNHDA, CDR2 SQIVND (reference sequence). The length of the CDR3 is 15 residues. Trimming took 1 base from V and 3 from J; bases not matched to a gene: 3. CDR3 nucleotides: TGTGCCAGTAGTATAGGTACAGGGGGAACAGATACGCAGTATTTT. This translates into CASSIGTGGTDTQYF.

This clone was found once. The CDR3 is CASSLIGGGVSTDTQYF. Here the CDR3 DNA reads TGTGCCAGCAGCTTGATAGGCGGGGGGGTTAGCACAGATACGCAGTATTTT. The V call is TRBV11-2, the J call TRBJ2-3, with 9 bases identical to TRBD2. The CDR3 sequence is 17 residues long. CDR1 is SGHAT, CDR2 FQNNGV, per germline. With V trimmed by 3 bases and J by 0 bases, 7 bases remained unmatched. The whole variable domain, filled in from reference TRBV11-2 and TRBJ2-3, reads EAGVAQSPRYKIIEKRQSVAFWCNPISGHATLYWYQQILGQGPKLLIQFQNNGVVDDSQLPKDRFSAERLKGVDSTLKIQPAKLEDSAVYLCASSLIGGGVSTDTQYFGPGTRLTVL.

The J gene is TRBJ2-1, the V gene TRBV10-2; no firm D call. The CDR3 covers 14 residues. Germline V gene sequence: CDR1 WSHSY, CDR2 SAAADI. V shed 2 bases and J shed 4 bases, with 9 bases lying between them. The CDR3 loop reads CASSEIAGYNEQFF. The CDR3 coding sequence is TGCGCCAGCAGTGAGATTGCCGGTTACAATGAGCAGTTCTTC.

This clone was detected only once. The gene calls are TRBV28 and TRBJ1-2; D is unclear. Germline assignment: CDR1 MDHEN and CDR2 SYDVKM. This CDR3 has 14 residues. V lost 3 bases to trimming and J lost 8 bases, with 16 bases between them. DNA for the CDR3: TGTGCCAGCAGTTTTAGGCTCCATCGGGTAGGCTACACCTTC. Translating it yields CASSFRLHRVGYTF.

The chain joins TRBV7-2 to TRBJ2-5; 10 bases fit TRBD2. The CDR3 totals 15 residues. Germline CDR1 and CDR2: SGHTA and FQGNSA. The V segment lost 3 bases and the J segment 1 base; nucleotides outside the gene matches: 2. The CDR3 nucleotides read TGTGCCAGCAGCTTGGCTAGCGGGGGCCAAGAGACCCAGTACTTC. Translation: CASSLASGGQETQYF.

The J gene is TRBJ1-5, the V gene TRBV5-6, with TRBD1 matching 8 bases. Germline trimming cut 2 bases from V and 3 bases from J; bases unmatched to any gene: 4. Germline lookup yields CDR1 SGHDT and CDR2 YYEEEE. The CDR3 extends over 15 amino acids. The CDR3 bases are TGTGCCAGCAGCTTAGGGACAGGAGACAATCAGCCCCAGCATTTT. Translation gives CASSLGTGDNQPQHF.